This is a list of T cell receptor beta chains from one sample in a study of neurological immune-mediated disorders. TCRdb reprocessed the 5' RACE reads with MiXCR, giving one entry per CDR3 protein. This repertoire shows almost 85,000 distinct CDR3 sequences, 2% to 3% found once; its top ten account for 1.1%. The sequencing input was PBMCs. The origin of the receptors is a woman under 40 with multiple sclerosis. CDR3s include the opening cysteine and the closing phenylalanine or tryptophan. A D gene is named only where the DNA matches it firmly. Not all rows give a size; the values are once, few, many and, for expanded clones, a class.

v_call	d_call	j_call	clone_size	cdr3_length	cdr3_aa	cdr3_nt
TRBV18	TRBD2	TRBJ2-7	many	16	CASSPPGLAGSYEQYF	TGTGCCAGCTCACCCCCGGGACTAGCGGGCTCCTACGAGCAGTACTTC
TRBV6-2/TRBV6-3	TRBD1	TRBJ1-5	NA	14	CASRTGTGYQPQHF	TGTGCCAGCAGAACCGGGACAGGGTATCAGCCCCAGCATTTT
TRBV20-1	NA	TRBJ2-3	many	14	CSAAGKRTTDTQYF	TGCAGTGCTGCCGGCAAGCGGACCACAGATACGCAGTATTTT
TRBV5-1	TRBD1	TRBJ1-2	many	17	CASSTGRQGANNYGYTF	TGCGCCAGCAGCACTGGACGACAGGGGGCTAATAACTATGGCTACACCTTC
TRBV2	NA	TRBJ1-1	many	11	CASSDSAGAFF	TGTGCCAGCAGTGACTCGGCGGGAGCTTTCTTT
TRBV18	TRBD2	TRBJ2-7	many	14	CASSPREGSYEQYF	TGTGCCAGCTCACCCAGGGAGGGGAGCTACGAGCAGTACTTC
TRBV20-1	TRBD1	TRBJ2-6	many	16	CSARRQGRSGANVLTF	TGCAGTGCGAGAAGACAGGGCCGCTCTGGGGCCAACGTCCTGACTTTC
TRBV5-1	NA	TRBJ1-6	many	13	CASRRGSSRPLHF	TGCGCCAGCCGAAGGGGCTCGTCCAGACCCCTCCACTTT
TRBV4-3	NA	TRBJ1-3	many	15	CASSRAGDSGNTIYF	TGCGCCAGCAGCCGCGCAGGGGACTCTGGAAACACCATATATTTT
TRBV12-3/TRBV12-4	NA	TRBJ2-5	many	13	CASSLRRLGTQYF	TGTGCCAGCAGTTTGAGACGACTGGGGACCCAGTACTTC
TRBV11-3	NA	TRBJ2-6	many	15	CASSPLSSGANVLTF	TGTGCCAGCAGCCCCTTGAGCTCTGGGGCCAACGTCCTGACTTTC
TRBV12-3/TRBV12-4	TRBD2	TRBJ2-1	many	14	CATASGKVDNEQFF	TGTGCCACCGCTAGCGGGAAGGTAGACAATGAGCAGTTCTTC
TRBV5-1	TRBD2	TRBJ2-1	many	12	CASSLEAGEQFF	TGCGCCAGCAGCTTGGAAGCGGGAGAGCAGTTCTTC
TRBV7-9	TRBD2	TRBJ2-1	many	17	CASSLVPLGLALYEQFF	TGTGCCAGCAGCTTAGTTCCTTTGGGACTAGCTCTCTATGAGCAGTTCTTC
TRBV20-1	TRBD2	TRBJ2-5	many	14	CSAATLADQETQYF	TGCAGTGCTGCTACCCTAGCGGACCAAGAGACCCAGTACTTC
TRBV5-1	TRBD1	TRBJ1-2	many	13	CASSGAGGLGYTF	TGCGCCAGCAGCGGGGCAGGGGGCCTTGGCTACACCTTC
TRBV29-1	TRBD1	TRBJ2-4	many	14	CSVAGTGRRDIQYF	TGCAGCGTCGCCGGGACAGGGAGACGGGACATTCAGTACTTC
TRBV12-3/TRBV12-4	NA	TRBJ2-5	many	15	CASSLAPQTQETQYF	TGTGCCAGCAGTTTAGCGCCACAGACACAAGAGACCCAGTACTTC
TRBV9	TRBD2	TRBJ2-1	many	16	CASSNTGLASFEEQFF	TGTGCCAGCAGCAACACCGGACTAGCGTCCTTTGAGGAGCAGTTCTTC
TRBV12-3/TRBV12-4	TRBD1	TRBJ2-1	many	14	CASSLGTAYNEQFF	TGCGCCAGCAGCTTGGGGACAGCCTACAATGAGCAGTTCTTC